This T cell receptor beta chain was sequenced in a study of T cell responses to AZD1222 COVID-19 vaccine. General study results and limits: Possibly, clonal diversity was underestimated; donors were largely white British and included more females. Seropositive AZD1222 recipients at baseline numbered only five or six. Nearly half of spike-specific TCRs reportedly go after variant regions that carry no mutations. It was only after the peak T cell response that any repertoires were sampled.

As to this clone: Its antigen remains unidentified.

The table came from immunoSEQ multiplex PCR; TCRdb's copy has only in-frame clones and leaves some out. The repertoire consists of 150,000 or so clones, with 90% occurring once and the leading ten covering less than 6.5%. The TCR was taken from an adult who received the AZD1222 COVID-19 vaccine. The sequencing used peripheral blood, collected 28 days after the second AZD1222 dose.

CDR3 residues: CSGGNNEQFF. CDR3 DNA: TGCAGCGGAGGGAACAATGAGCAGTTCTTC. The chain has TRBV29-1 and TRBJ2-1, with D tentatively TRBD2 (5 bases). The CDR3 spans 10 residues. Trimming pared 7 bases from V and 5 bases from J, leaving 6 bases between. Germline V CDR1 and CDR2: SQVTM, ANQGSEA.